This T cell receptor beta chain came from a study of blood T cell repertoires in COVID-19. Study-level information: Samples representing acute and convalescent COVID-19 were sourced from the United States, Italy and Spain.

There are 18 residues in the CDR3. The V end was cut by 5 bases, the J end by 0 bases, with 20 bases between. Germline CDR1 is LNHDA and CDR2 is SQIVND (reference sequence). Clones were read by immunoSEQ multiplex PCR, and TCRdb kept only the in-frame ones, dropping some. The repertoire has 300,000 to 400,000 clones, 90% of them found once; the top ten carry 2.6%. The clonotype was recovered from a man aged 55-75 years who had recovered from COVID-19. The rearrangement joins TRBV19 to TRBJ1-3; D is unclear. Specimen: PBMCs or T cells enriched from blood (not recorded which). The DNA of the CDR3 is TGTGCCAGTAGTGAGGGCCGACCCAGGATCATCTCTGGAAACACCATATATTTT. Protein product: CASSEGRPRIISGNTIYF.